A single T cell receptor beta chain is shown here with its context. What it binds is unknown. Mismatch with germline at one junction end may stem from a read error. The sample comes from a study of post-analysis software for immune sequencing data. Study-wide results and caveats: Comparison with controls showed significantly lower normalized Chao1 diversity in multiple sclerosis patients.

Unique molecular identifiers featured in each of the TCR beta cDNA libraries. In TCRdb, the PCR reads were re-called with MiXCR into one record per CDR3 protein. The sample contains 450,000 or so distinct CDR3 sequences, approximately 45% of which appear only once. This receptor was identified in a girl aged 5 to 17 with multiple sclerosis. Sequenced: blood.

The CDR3 DNA sequence: TGTGCCAGCAGCTCGCCGAGGGCAGATGCGCAGTATTTT. It codes for CASSSPRADAQYF. The V and J genes are TRBV7-3 and TRBJ2-3, with D possibly matching TRBD2 (5 bases). Germline V gene sequence: CDR1 SGHTA, CDR2 FQGTGA. The CDR3 has 13 amino acids.